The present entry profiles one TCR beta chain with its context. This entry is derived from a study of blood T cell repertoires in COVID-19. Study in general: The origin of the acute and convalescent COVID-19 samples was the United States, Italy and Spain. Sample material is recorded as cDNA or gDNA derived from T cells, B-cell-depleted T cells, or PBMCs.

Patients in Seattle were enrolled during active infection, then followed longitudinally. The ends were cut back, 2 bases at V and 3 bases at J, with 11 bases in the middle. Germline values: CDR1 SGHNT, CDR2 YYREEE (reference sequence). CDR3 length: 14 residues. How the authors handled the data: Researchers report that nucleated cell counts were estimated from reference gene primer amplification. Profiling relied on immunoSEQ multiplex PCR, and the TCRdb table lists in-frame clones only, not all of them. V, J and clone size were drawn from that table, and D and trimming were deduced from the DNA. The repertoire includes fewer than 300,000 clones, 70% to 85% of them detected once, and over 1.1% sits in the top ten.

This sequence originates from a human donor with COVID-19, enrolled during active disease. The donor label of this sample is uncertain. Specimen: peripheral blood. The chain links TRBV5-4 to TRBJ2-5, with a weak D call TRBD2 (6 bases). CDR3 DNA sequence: TGTGCCAGCAGCTTCGTCGGGAGTAAAGAGACCCAGTACTTC. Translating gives CASSFVGSKETQYF.